This T cell receptor beta chain appears in the sequencing data of a study of blood T cell repertoires in COVID-19 (dated by TCRdb to 2018 to 2021). Context from the whole study: Samples from collaborators originated in the United States, Italy and Spain and spanned both the acute and convalescent phases of COVID-19. The prospective study material was composed of cDNA or gDNA derived from T cells, B-cell-depleted T cells, or PBMCs. Subjects who had been exposed to COVID-19, were actively infected with it, or had recovered from it provided the deeply sampled blood TCRbeta repertoires that made up the dataset. The repertoires were made available in a free public database intended to serve as a resource for research on the immune response to SARS-CoV-2. Samples were obtained from the ongoing ImmuneRACE study (first 160 participants) and from about 1,300 subjects provided by 6 global collaborators. Sample metadata almost always included a de-identified subject ID, COVID-19 status, age in years and sex. Where available, HLA class I and class II types were obtained from metadata supplied by the sample provider rather than from assay-based typing.

Looking up the germline V gene yields CDR1 SGDLS and CDR2 YYNGEE. V is pruned by 2 bases and J by 5 bases, leaving 4 bases of the junction without a gene match. The CDR3 has 17 amino acids, counting the end cysteine and phenylalanine. Of all the DNA, just the CDR3 is kept, 51 bases in frame from base 1. Comments on this clone: Its antigen target is currently unknown. Within one base of it there is no much larger clone, and no base qualities were kept.

Study-level results and caveats: The quantity of clinical and demographic metadata differed by source and by participant and was supplied without curation.

TCRbeta CDR3 regions were amplified from genomic DNA by means of the immunoSEQ Assay, a bias-controlled multiplex PCR. Processing in the source paper ran as follows. The number of nucleated cells in each sample was estimated by amplification of reference gene primers within the assay. To quantify the absolute abundance of each unique TCRbeta CDR3 rearrangement, sequence reads were collapsed and filtered. For each sample, productive Simpson clonality was calculated as the square root of Simpson's diversity index over productive rearrangements. TCRdb provides this immuneACCESS table in a form limited to in-frame rearrangements. Some clones are lacking; in checked studies, under half of them reflect an unresolved V gene, and why the rest are absent is not known. The V and J calls and clone size are taken from that table; D and trimming were inferred from the DNA. The sample table holds just over 90,000 clones, of which just under 80% were seen once. Clones ranked in the top ten supply 16% of the sample.

The collaborating institutions used their own protocols to collect whole blood in K2EDTA tubes. For TCRbeta analysis, collaborator samples were shipped as frozen whole blood, as isolated PBMCs, or as DNA extracted from either sample type. The sample was peripheral blood. This TCR was recovered from a human donor in a cohort sampled during active COVID-19. This sequence uses TRBV9 and TRBJ2-1, and 16 bases in between align with TRBD2. Here is the DNA: TGTGCCAGCAGCGTGGGACTAGCGGGGGGGTTGGACAATGAGCAGTTCTTC. It encodes CASSVGLAGGLDNEQFF. Full variable domain (CDR3 extended with the reference TRBV9 and TRBJ2-1 proteins): DSGVTQTPKHLITATGQRVTLRCSPRSGDLSVYWYQQSLDQGLQFLIQYYNGEERAKGNILERFSAQQFPDLHSELNLSSLELGDSALYFCASSVGLAGGLDNEQFFGPGTRLTVL.